The T cell receptor (beta chain) described here comes from a study of blood T cell repertoires in COVID-19. Background on the study: PBMCs, B-cell-depleted T cells, or T cells were the source of the cDNA or gDNA that made up the material.

This CDR3 region has 13 residues. Germline CDR1 reads MNHNS; CDR2 reads SASEGT. Trimming stripped 6 bases from V and 9 bases from J, with 15 bases between. Clones were sequenced by immunoSEQ multiplex PCR, and TCRdb holds only the in-frame ones, with some missing. The repertoire includes under 70,000 clones, 80% to 90% of them detected once, and 4% sits in the top ten. This clone was counted once. Material for sequencing was peripheral blood. The source of this sequence is a man in his fifties with acute or convalescent COVID-19. The rearrangement links TRBV6-1 to TRBJ2-1, with D perhaps matching TRBD2 (6 bases). DNA for the CDR3: TGTGCCAGCAGCTTCCGGGACTTCGGTGAGCAGTTCTTC. It yields the protein CASSFRDFGEQFF.